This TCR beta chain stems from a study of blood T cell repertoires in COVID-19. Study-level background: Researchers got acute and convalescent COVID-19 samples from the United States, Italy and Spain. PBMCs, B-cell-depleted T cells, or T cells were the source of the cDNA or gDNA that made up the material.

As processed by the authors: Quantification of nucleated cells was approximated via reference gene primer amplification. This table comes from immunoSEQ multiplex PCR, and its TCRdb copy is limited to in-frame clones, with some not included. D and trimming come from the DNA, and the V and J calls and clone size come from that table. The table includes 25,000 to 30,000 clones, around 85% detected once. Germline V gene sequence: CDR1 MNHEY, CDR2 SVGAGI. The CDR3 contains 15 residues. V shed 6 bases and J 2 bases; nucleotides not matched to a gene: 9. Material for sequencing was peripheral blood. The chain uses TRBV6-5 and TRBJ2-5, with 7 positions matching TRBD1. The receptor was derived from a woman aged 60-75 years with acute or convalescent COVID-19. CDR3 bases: TGTGCCAGCAGGTCAGCCGGGACAGTACAAGAGACCCAGTACTTC. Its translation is CASRSAGTVQETQYF.